Below, 31 T cell receptor beta chains from the same sample are listed, as sequenced in a study of blood T cell repertoires in COVID-19. Profiled with immunoSEQ multiplex PCR; TCRdb holds only in-frame clones, not every one. The sample records some 97,000 clones, 80% to 90% being singletons. The sample consisted of peripheral blood. These receptors came from a human donor in a cohort sampled during active COVID-19.

The V call is TRBV5-4, the J call TRBJ2-3, with TRBD1 matching over 10 bases. Trimming took 4 bases from V and 4 from J; bases not matched to a gene: 6. The CDR3 is 15 amino acids. Germline V gives CDR1 SGHNT, CDR2 YYREEE (reference sequence). The CDR3 DNA reads as TGTGCCAGCAGCCCCCGGGACAGGGGCTCAGATACGCAGTATTTT. Translating gives CASSPRDRGSDTQYF.

The rearrangement joins TRBV6-5 to TRBJ1-1; weak D call: TRBD1 (5 bases). The CDR3 sequence is 15 residues long. Germline CDR1 MNHEY, CDR2 SVGAGI. The ends were cut back, 5 bases at V and 0 bases at J, with 13 bases in the middle. The CDR3 DNA sequence: TGTGCCAGCAGTAAACAGGCCTTGTTGAACACTGAAGCTTTCTTT. Translation gives CASSKQALLNTEAFF.

This chain links TRBV7-9 with TRBJ2-1; 11 bases agree with TRBD1. This CDR3 has 16 amino acids. Germline V gene lookup returns CDR1 SEHNR and CDR2 FQNEAQ (reference sequence). V lost 4 bases to trimming and J lost 5 bases; unmatched junction nucleotides: 7. The CDR3 nucleotides are TGTGCCAGCAGCTCAGGGACAGGGGGTATCGACAATGAGCAGTTCTTC. This codes for CASSSGTGGIDNEQFF.

This clone was seen only once. The V call is TRBV6-6, the J call TRBJ1-2; weak D call: TRBD1 (5 bases). In germline, CDR1 is MNHNY, CDR2 SVGAGI (reference sequence). Trimming cost V 5 bases and J 4 bases, with 14 bases left between them. CDR3 length equals 14 residues. The CDR3 sequence: CASSPNGGGYGYTF. The CDR3 region has the DNA TGTGCCAGCAGTCCGAATGGGGGAGGCTATGGCTACACCTTC.

The rearrangement joins TRBV6-5 to TRBJ1-2, with TRBD1 as a possible D gene (5 bases). This CDR3 contains 14 residues. V gave up 2 bases and J gave up 0 bases, with 7 bases separating them. CDR1 MNHEY and CDR2 SVGAGI come from the germline V gene. CDR3 coding DNA: TGTGCCAGCAGTTACGGGGCGGCTAACTATGGCTACACCTTC. It translates to CASSYGAANYGYTF.

V gene TRBV3-1 (or the pseudogene TRBV3-2) combines with J gene TRBJ1-2, with a weak D call TRBD1 (6 bases). Germline CDR1 is LGHDT and CDR2 is YNNKEL (reference sequence). The CDR3 has 14 amino acids. Trimming stripped 4 bases from V and 8 bases from J, with 17 bases between. The CDR3 DNA is TGTGCCAGCAGCCCTGACCAGGGGCGTGACGGCTACACCTTC. The encoded protein is CASSPDQGRDGYTF.

The V and J genes are TRBV11-2 and TRBJ1-1, with D perhaps TRBD1 (5 bases). The CDR3 runs 15 residues. The germline V gene has CDR1 SGHAT and CDR2 FQNNGV. The germline V and J ends were trimmed by 7 bases and 1 base, with 16 bases remaining between them. The CDR3 DNA reads TGTGCCAGCACCCGAACGGGGGGGACGAACACTGAAGCTTTCTTT. Translated: CASTRTGGTNTEAFF.

The chain links TRBV7-9 to TRBJ2-7; D is unresolved. The germline CDR1 and CDR2 sequences are SEHNR and FQNEAQ (reference sequence). V lost 7 bases, J lost 2 bases, and 12 bases lay in between. The CDR3 spans 13 residues. CDR3 sequence: CASNPAATYEQYF. In nucleotides, the CDR3 is TGTGCCAGCAACCCCGCAGCGACCTACGAGCAGTACTTC.

The sample holds a few counts of this clone. The chain joins TRBV19 to TRBJ2-1, with 8 bases lining up with TRBD2. With V trimmed by 8 bases and J by 3 bases, 9 bases remained unmatched. CDR1 is LNHDA, CDR2 SQIVND, per germline (reference sequence). This CDR3 is built from 15 residues. The CDR3 DNA sequence: TGTGCCAGTGCGAAGGAGCGGGAGTACTACAATGAGCAGTTCTTC. Its translation is CASAKEREYYNEQFF.

This clone was counted between two and nine times. The V call is TRBV7-3, the J call TRBJ1-2, with a weak D call TRBD1 (6 bases). CDR1 and CDR2 from the germline V gene are SGHTA and FQGTGA. Trimming left V 3 bases short and J 8 bases short, with 19 bases between. The CDR3 loop spans 15 amino acids. This CDR3 reads CASSLGPGSGEGYTF. The CDR3 DNA reads as TGTGCCAGCAGCTTGGGGCCGGGGTCAGGGGAAGGCTACACCTTC.

The rearrangement links TRBV5-6 to TRBJ2-1; tentatively, D is TRBD2 (6 bases). This CDR3 comprises 14 residues. Germline CDR1 SGHDT, CDR2 YYEEEE. V lost 4 bases, J lost 8 bases, and 16 bases lay in between. The CDR3 DNA follows: TGTGCCAGCAGCCCTGGCGGGGCGGTCGATGAGCAGTTCTTC. This translates into CASSPGGAVDEQFF. The whole variable domain, remainder taken from reference TRBV5-6 and TRBJ2-1, is DAGVTQSPTHLIKTRGQQVTLRCSPKSGHDTVSWYQQALGQGPQFIFQYYEEEERQRGNFPDRFSGHQFPNYSSELNVNALLLGDSALYLCASSPGGAVDEQFFGPGTRLTVL.

The chain uses TRBV12-5 and TRBJ1-3, with 7 bases that match TRBD1. V lost 5 bases, J lost 0 bases, and 7 bases stayed unmatched. Germline V gene data show CDR1 as LGHNT and CDR2 as FRNRAP. This CDR3 is 16 amino acids long. CDR3 in amino acids: CASGHGTAGSGNTIYF. The DNA for the CDR3 is TGTGCTAGTGGTCATGGGACAGCCGGCTCTGGAAACACCATATATTTT.

The V call is TRBV11-2, the J call TRBJ2-1; 11 nucleotides agree with TRBD2. CDR1 is SGHAT, CDR2 FQNNGV, per germline. V lost 0 bases to trimming and J lost 15 bases; unmatched junction nucleotides: 10. The CDR3 sequence is 15 residues long. The CDR3: CASSLDQTSGRPGFF. The CDR3 DNA reads TGTGCCAGCAGCTTAGATCAAACTAGCGGGAGACCGGGGTTCTTC.

This clone was observed a single time. The chain joins TRBV2 to TRBJ2-1, with 7 nucleotides matching TRBD2. CDR1 is SNHLY and CDR2 is FYNNEI in the germline V gene. CDR3 size: 17 residues. With V trimmed by 3 bases and J by 4 bases, 12 bases remained unmatched. The CDR3 DNA sequence: TGTGCCAGCAGTGAGGGGTCCGCTAGCGGAGGGTACAATGAGCAGTTCTTC. Translated, it gives CASSEGSASGGYNEQFF.

The chain combines TRBV6-5 with TRBJ2-7, with TRBD1 matching 8 bases. Germline CDR1 MNHEY, CDR2 SVGAGI. The CDR3 extends over 12 amino acids. The J segment lost 5 bases and the V segment lost 10 bases, leaving 7 bases of the junction unmatched. In nucleotides, the CDR3 is TGTGCCACCGGCGGACAGGGCAACGAGCAGTACTTC. Translated, it gives CATGGQGNEQYF.

V is TRBV5-1 and J is TRBJ2-3, with 8 nucleotides matching TRBD2. This CDR3 contains 14 residues. CDR1 is SGHRS and CDR2 is YFSETQ in the germline V gene. Trimming took 4 bases from V and 0 from J; bases not matched to a gene: 1. The CDR3, as DNA: TGCGCCAGCAGCCGGGAGGGAAGCACAGATACGCAGTATTTT. Its translation is CASSREGSTDTQYF.

J is TRBJ2-2 and V is TRBV29-1, with 7 bases matching TRBD2. The CDR3 has 15 residues. The V gene end was trimmed by 3 bases and the J gene end by 2 bases; junction bases not matched to a gene: 6. The germline gives CDR1 SQVTM, CDR2 ANQGSEA. The CDR3 bases are TGCAGCGTTGATGGGCGGGGACTAAACACCGGGGAGCTGTTTTTT. Amino acids: CSVDGRGLNTGELFF.

The chain carries TRBV5-1 and TRBJ2-5; 7 positions match TRBD2. From germline, CDR1 is SGHRS and CDR2 YFSETQ. Germline trimming cut 3 bases from V and 1 base from J; bases unmatched to any gene: 6. This CDR3 region has 15 residues. CDR3 DNA sequence: TGCGCCAGCAGCTCCTCCGGCGGGAGCCAAGAGACCCAGTACTTC. Amino acid sequence: CASSSSGGSQETQYF. Together with reference TRBV5-1 and TRBJ2-5, the CDR3 gives the full variable domain: KAGVTQTPRYLIKTRGQQVTLSCSPISGHRSVSWYQQTPGQGLQFLFEYFSETQRNKGNFPGRFSGRQFSNSRSEMNVSTLELGDSALYLCASSSSGGSQETQYFGPGTRLLVL.

This clone was seen only a few times. Other DNA sequences from this sample encode an identical CDR3 as well. The rearrangement joins TRBV5-4 to TRBJ1-6; D gene ambiguous. V was pared by 1 base and J by 0 bases, with 5 bases between. The CDR3 totals 15 residues. CDR1 and CDR2 (germline): SGHNT, YYREEE (reference sequence). Here the CDR3 reads CASSLRGSYNSPLHF. DNA of the CDR3: TGTGCCAGCAGCTTGCGAGGCTCCTATAATTCACCCCTCCACTTT.

The V call is TRBV5-1, the J call TRBJ2-2, with D maybe TRBD2 (5 bases). The CDR3 totals 14 residues. Trimming pared 0 bases from V and 8 bases from J, leaving 11 bases between. The V gene's germline CDR1 is SGHRS and CDR2 YFSETQ. CDR3 sequence (DNA): TGCGCCAGCAGCTTGGCTGGGAGTAGGGGGGAGCTGTTTTTT. Amino acid sequence: CASSLAGSRGELFF.

This chain uses TRBV11-1 with TRBJ1-1; D might be TRBD1 (6 bases). The CDR3 has 13 residues. CDR1 is SGHAT and CDR2 is FQDESV in the germline V gene (reference sequence). Trimming took 5 bases from V and 1 from J, leaving 8 bases between them. This CDR3 reads CASSLTGNTEAFF. As DNA, the CDR3 is TGTGCCAGCAGCCTGACAGGGAACACTGAAGCTTTCTTT.

This rearrangement joins TRBV2 to TRBJ1-6; no reliable D call. Germline V gives CDR1 SNHLY, CDR2 FYNNEI. The V gene lost 2 bases and the J gene lost 6 bases, with 8 bases spanning the gap. The CDR3 length is 14 residues. The CDR3 region has the DNA TGTGCCAGCAGTGAAAGTCCGAGTAATTCACCCCTCCACTTT. The encoded protein is CASSESPSNSPLHF. Complete variable domain (other parts from reference TRBV2 and TRBJ1-6): EPEVTQTPSHQVTQMGQEVILRCVPISNHLYFYWYRQILGQKVEFLVSFYNNEISEKSEIFDDQFSVERPDGSNFTLKIRSTKLEDSAMYFCASSESPSNSPLHFGNGTRLTVT.

The V and J genes are TRBV24-1 and TRBJ1-2; 9 bases are a match to TRBD1. V trimming: 3 bases; J trimming: 5 bases; junction bases outside the gene matches: 6. Per germline, CDR1 KGHDR and CDR2 SFDVKD. This CDR3 contains 15 residues. The CDR3: CATSDVGQGIYGYTF. CDR3 nucleotide sequence: TGTGCCACCAGTGATGTGGGACAGGGTATTTATGGCTACACCTTC.

The chain combines TRBV24-1 with TRBJ2-2, with 7 bases fitting TRBD2. Germline CDR1 reads KGHDR; CDR2 reads SFDVKD. V shed 7 bases, J shed 5 bases, and the junction held 12 bases outside the gene matches. The CDR3 length is 16 residues. In nucleotides, the CDR3 is TGTGCCACCAGACCTAACGGGGGAGGGATAACCGGGGAGCTGTTTTTT. As protein: CATRPNGGGITGELFF.

The J gene is TRBJ1-2, the V gene TRBV28; a possible D gene is TRBD1 (6 bases). Germline loops: CDR1 MDHEN, CDR2 SYDVKM. This CDR3 is 16 amino acids long. Trimming left V 5 bases short and J 2 bases short, with 18 bases between. The CDR3 sequence is CASSPPDQTGNYGYTF. DNA of the CDR3: TGTGCCAGCAGTCCTCCGGACCAGACAGGAAACTATGGCTACACCTTC.

The chain has TRBV19 and TRBJ1-5, with D possibly being TRBD1 (5 bases). This CDR3 is built from 15 residues. CDR1 LNHDA and CDR2 SQIVND come from the germline V gene (reference sequence). V lost 4 bases to trimming and J lost 4 bases, with 14 bases between them. CDR3 residues: CASSTVRVVNQPQHF. CDR3 bases: TGTGCCAGTAGTACCGTCAGGGTGGTTAATCAGCCCCAGCATTTT.

The J gene is TRBJ2-5, the V gene TRBV7-9, with D perhaps matching TRBD1 (6 bases). The CDR3 covers 18 residues. Trimming cost V 1 base and J 2 bases, with 20 bases left between them. Per the germline V gene, CDR1 is SEHNR and CDR2 is FQNEAQ (reference sequence). CDR3 sequence (DNA): TGTGCCAGCAGCTTAGACGACTTACTGGGGGCCATACAAGAGACCCAGTACTTC. Translating gives CASSLDDLLGAIQETQYF. The entire variable domain, with the rest obtained from reference TRBV7-9 and TRBJ2-5, is as follows: DTGVSQNPRHKITKRGQNVTFRCDPISEHNRLYWYRQTLGQGPEFLTYFQNEAQLEKSRLLSDRFSAERPKGSFSTLEIQRTEQGDSAMYLCASSLDDLLGAIQETQYFGPGTRLLVL.

The chain joins TRBV11-3 to TRBJ2-5, with unresolved D. Germline CDR1 SGHNT, CDR2 YENEEA. The CDR3 is made up of 14 amino acids. V was clipped by 1 base and J by 1 base, with 7 bases between them. The CDR3 bases are TGTGCCAGCAGCTTAGGGCCGGGCCAAGAGACCCAGTACTTC. Protein: CASSLGPGQETQYF.

Only one count was recorded for this clone. This chain links TRBV12-3 or TRBV12-4 with TRBJ1-1, with unresolved D. The CDR3 consists of 11 residues. V lost 3 bases, J lost 7 bases, and 6 bases lay in between. Written as DNA, the CDR3 is TGTGCCAGCAGTTTCCGGGATGAAGCTTTCTTT. This codes for CASSFRDEAFF.

V usage is TRBV6-1 and J usage is TRBJ2-1, with 12 bases aligning to TRBD2. The germline gives CDR1 MNHNS, CDR2 SASEGT. V trimming: 6 bases; J trimming: 0 bases; junction bases outside the gene matches: 12. The CDR3 extends over 19 amino acids. The CDR3 protein is CASRETSGRIPSSYNEQFF. The CDR3 DNA sequence: TGTGCCAGCAGGGAAACTAGCGGGAGGATTCCTAGCTCCTACAATGAGCAGTTCTTC.

V usage is TRBV5-4 and J usage is TRBJ1-4, with 10 bases aligning to TRBD1. V lost 4 bases and J lost 6; bases outside the gene matches: 6. Per the germline V gene, CDR1 is SGHNT and CDR2 is YYREEE (reference sequence). The length of the CDR3 is 15 residues. CDR3 DNA: TGTGCCAGCAGCCCGGGACAGGGGCGAGATGAAAAACTGTTTTTT. Its translation: CASSPGQGRDEKLFF.